A selection of T cell receptor beta chains follows, all from one sample in a study of T cells in tuberculosis. Sequenced by immunoSEQ multiplex PCR; TCRdb stores in-frame clones only, minus some. The table includes around 30,000 clones, 90% to 95% detected once. The sequenced sample consisted of PBMCs. Receptor source: a donor aged 10-35 years with latent tuberculosis or without tuberculosis infection. Each CDR3 is given with its conserved first and last residue. Each record gives: D gene, V gene, clone size, J gene, CDR3 protein, CDR3 DNA. The D gene is left open where the match is weak. Some rows mark clone size as missing; the rest say once, few, many or name a class of expanded clone.

.	TRBV28	.	TRBJ2-6	CASSLSPTSFSSGANVLTF	TGTGCCAGCAGTTTATCCCCAACATCTTTCAGCTCTGGGGCCAACGTCCTGACTTTC
.	TRBV6-1	few	TRBJ2-2	CASTSGEAGELFF	TGTGCCAGCACCTCGGGAGAGGCCGGGGAGCTGTTTTTT
.	TRBV6-6	.	TRBJ1-3	CASSYRGRSGNTIYF	TGTGCCAGCAGTTACAGGGGTCGATCTGGAAACACCATATATTTT
TRBD1	TRBV5-1	.	TRBJ2-7	CASSSDRGSSYEQYF	TGCGCCAGCAGCTCGGACAGGGGGTCCTCCTACGAGCAGTACTTC
TRBD1	TRBV29-1	.	TRBJ1-2	CGGTENYGYTF	TGCGGCGGGACAGAAAACTATGGCTACACCTTC
TRBD2	TRBV5-6	.	TRBJ2-1	CASSLSRLAGLNEQFF	TGTGCCAGCAGCTTAAGTCGGCTAGCGGGACTCAATGAGCAGTTCTTC
.	TRBV6-1	.	TRBJ2-7	CASSTEGYYEQYF	TGTGCCAGCAGCACGGAGGGGTACTACGAGCAGTACTTC
.	TRBV7-2	once	TRBJ2-5	CASSPSRLETQYF	TGTGCCAGCAGCCCCTCTAGGTTAGAGACCCAGTACTTC
TRBD2	TRBV4-1	.	TRBJ2-7	CASSHGTSGSYEQYF	TGCGCCAGCAGCCATGGGACTAGCGGGAGCTACGAGCAGTACTTC
TRBD2	TRBV5-3	.	TRBJ2-7	CARSLGSSGNYEQYF	TGTGCCAGAAGCTTGGGTAGTAGCGGGAACTACGAGCAGTACTTC
.	TRBV7-2	.	TRBJ1-2	CASSPGFTGSAYGYTF	TGTGCCAGCAGCCCCGGGTTTACCGGGTCCGCCTATGGCTACACCTTC
TRBD1	TRBV7-9	once	TRBJ1-1	CASSLSQGGEAFF	TGTGCCAGCAGCTTAAGTCAGGGGGGTGAAGCTTTCTTT
.	TRBV7-2	.	TRBJ1-3	CASSLATGAGNTIYF	TGTGCCAGCAGCTTAGCGACAGGAGCTGGAAACACCATATATTTT
TRBD1	TRBV7-9	.	TRBJ2-6	CASRRQGAIFSGANVLTF	TGTGCCAGCAGGCGACAGGGGGCGATATTCTCTGGGGCCAACGTCCTGACTTTC
TRBD2	TRBV27	once	TRBJ2-1	CASSLGSSGMNEQFF	TGTGCCAGCAGTTTGGGGTCTAGCGGGATGAATGAGCAGTTCTTC
TRBD1	TRBV15	.	TRBJ1-5	CATSRGTGAGQPQHF	TGTGCCACCAGCAGAGGGACAGGGGCGGGTCAGCCCCAGCATTTT
.	TRBV5-1	.	TRBJ1-1	CASSFTSATEAFF	TGCGCCAGCAGCTTTACAAGTGCCACTGAAGCTTTCTTT
TRBD2	TRBV2	.	TRBJ2-3	CASSPNGLAGGPDTQYF	TGTGCCAGCAGTCCGAACGGACTAGCGGGGGGGCCAGATACGCAGTATTTT
TRBD1	TRBV6-5	.	TRBJ1-2	CASSFGTAGRDGYTF	TGTGCCAGCAGTTTCGGGACAGCCGGTAGGGATGGCTACACCTTC
.	TRBV27	.	TRBJ1-4	CASSVSRRTNEKLFF	TGTGCCAGCAGTGTGAGTCGGCGGACTAATGAAAAACTGTTTTTT
TRBD2	TRBV5-1	.	TRBJ2-3	CASSHRAGGTDTQYF	TGCGCCAGCAGCCACCGAGCGGGGGGGACAGATACGCAGTATTTT
.	TRBV5-1	.	TRBJ2-1	CASSLSPLAPGGKTYNEQFF	TGCGCCAGCAGCTTGAGCCCCCTGGCCCCCGGCGGGAAAACCTACAATGAGCAGTTCTTC
.	TRBV10-3	.	TRBJ1-3	CAIRSGDGNTIYF	TGTGCCATCAGGTCAGGGGATGGAAACACCATATATTTT
.	TRBV11-1	.	TRBJ2-1	CASSLGTTGNEQFF	TGTGCCAGCAGCTTAGGAACAACAGGCAATGAGCAGTTCTTC
TRBD2	TRBV2	.	TRBJ2-7	CASSVPSGPYEQYF	TGTGCCAGCAGTGTGCCTAGCGGTCCCTACGAGCAGTACTTC
.	TRBV25-1	.	TRBJ1-2	CASSIDTYGYTF	TGTGCCAGCAGTATAGACACTTATGGCTACACCTTC
.	TRBV21-1	.	TRBJ2-7	CASSKVGQGASYEQYF	.
.	TRBV5-1	.	TRBJ2-6	CASSTETGANVLTF	TGCGCCAGCAGCACAGAAACTGGGGCCAACGTCCTGACTTTC
TRBD1	TRBV29-1	.	TRBJ2-7	CSVDRGGYEQYF	TGCAGCGTCGACAGGGGGGGGTACGAGCAGTACTTC